This T cell receptor beta chain came from a study of control samples from healthy donors and cancer patients. Sequencing used immunoSEQ multiplex PCR; TCRdb keeps in-frame clones, though not all of them. The data show about 150,000 clones, around 86% seen once. CDR1 is SNHLY and CDR2 is FYNNEI in the germline V gene. V was trimmed by 8 bases and J by 0 bases, leaving 10 bases between them. The CDR3 spans 13 residues. The sequence was collected from a man aged 25 to 40 in good health. The V gene is TRBV2, the J gene TRBJ1-1, with no clear D. The sample taken for sequencing was blood. The CDR3: CASLKIMNTEAFF. DNA for the CDR3: TGTGCCAGCCTAAAGATAATGAACACTGAAGCTTTCTTT.